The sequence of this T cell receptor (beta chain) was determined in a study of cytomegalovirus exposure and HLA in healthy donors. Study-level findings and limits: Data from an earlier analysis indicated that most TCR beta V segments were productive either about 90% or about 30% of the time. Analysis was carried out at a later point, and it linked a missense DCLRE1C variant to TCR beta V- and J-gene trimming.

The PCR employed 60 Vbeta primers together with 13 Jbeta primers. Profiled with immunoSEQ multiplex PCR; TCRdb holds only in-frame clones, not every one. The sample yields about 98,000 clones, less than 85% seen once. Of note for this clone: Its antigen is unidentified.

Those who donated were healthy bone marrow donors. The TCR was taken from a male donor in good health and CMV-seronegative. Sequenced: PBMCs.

The CDR3 region has the DNA TGTGCCAGCAGTCCACGTAGCAGGAGTGGGACTTACAATGAGCAGTTCTTC. This codes for CASSPRSRSGTYNEQFF. The chain couples TRBV27 to TRBJ2-1; possible D gene TRBD2, 6 bases. Germline V lookup: CDR1 MNHEY, CDR2 SMNVEV (reference sequence). The V gene lost 5 bases and the J gene lost 4 bases, with 21 bases spanning the gap. CDR3 length equals 17 residues.